The TCR beta chain under discussion was sequenced for a study of blood T cells in healthy people across ages. Per germline, CDR1 LGHDT and CDR2 YNNKEL (reference sequence). This CDR3 comprises 15 residues. The germline V and J ends were trimmed by 1 base and 4 bases, with 13 bases remaining between them. Through a sample-barcoded 5' primer and a J-beta primer mix, a second PCR was run for about 6 to 11 cycles. TCRdb re-called the 5' RACE reads with MiXCR, one entry per CDR3 protein. This repertoire shows just over 800,000 distinct CDR3 sequences, 62% found once; its top ten account for roughly 25%. This clonotype was seen only once.

The specimen was blood. The chain has TRBV3-1 and TRBJ1-1; TRBD1 might be the D (6 bases). The source is a man aged 30 to 45 in good health. DNA for the CDR3: TGTGCCAGCAGCCAAGCCCAAACGGGGGCCACTGAAGCTTTCTTT. As protein: CASSQAQTGATEAFF.